This TCR beta chain was profiled in a study of blood T cells in healthy people across ages (dated by TCRdb to between 2015 and 2016). Concerning the study at large: In model experiments, template switching captured roughly one uniquely barcoded TCR beta cDNA molecule for every two T cells. The donors were divided into four age groups: young (average roughly 15 years), middle-aged (approximately 41), aged (approximately 62) and long-lived (roughly 88). The study measured age-related changes in TCR beta repertoire diversity using deep sequencing normalized with unique cDNA molecular identifiers. The study analyzed two additional independent replicas of 1 million unique cDNA reads from the same blood draw for two donors, one aged 18 to 30 and one aged 80 or older. To avoid experimental bias, donors of different ages were randomly spread across the sequencing lanes.

Donors were around 37 systemically healthy Caucasian individuals from Russia aged 6 to 90 years. Roughly 10 milliliters of peripheral blood were drawn from each donor into EDTA-treated Vacutainer tubes. PBMCs were isolated by Ficoll-Paque density-gradient centrifugation, with at least 6.5 million obtained per sample. Trizol reagent was used to extract total RNA from the PBMCs, yielding at least 5.5 micrograms per sample. Naive CD45RAhigh/CD27high T cell percentages were measured by flow cytometry on a PBMC aliquot from every donor. V and J are truncated by 1 base and 6 bases respectively, leaving an intervening sequence of 14 bases. CDR1 SQVTM and CDR2 ANQGSEA are derived from the germline V gene. CDR3 length: 14 amino acids, cysteine to phenylalanine. Only the CDR3 part of the read is kept: 42 bases, read in frame from the first base. General conclusions and limits of the study: Compared with the aged group, the long-lived group had more naive CD4+ T cells, fewer expanded clones and increased TCR diversity, suggesting age selection. As age increased, observed TCR beta diversity per million T cells dropped in a roughly linear way, and a significant reduction was already evident by age about 40. The CMV infection status of donors was not known, potentially confounding age-related changes in expanded clonotypes. Estimates of total diversity based on one million sequenced T cells were regarded as lower bounds and as underestimates. A strong correlation was found between observed TCR beta diversity and the percentage of naive T cells measured by flow cytometry. Bulk unsorted PBMC profiling prevented conclusive comparison of naive and antigen-experienced compartments.

In the case of this clonotype: Its recognized antigen is unknown. Nothing much larger sits one base from this clone, and base qualities are not available.

Receptor amplification or capture employed 5' RACE. The listed sequencing device is Illumina HiSeq 2500. A second PCR of roughly 7 to 11 cycles was performed with a sample-barcoded 5' primer and a J-beta primer mix. A unique molecular identifier was introduced onto each TCR beta cDNA molecule by a template-switch 5' adaptor carrying 12 random nucleotides. Each sample yielded at least 3 million CDR3-containing paired-end reads. First-strand cDNA synthesis was performed from all RNA using the Mint cDNA synthesis kit, with priming by a TRBC-specific oligonucleotide. Following uracil-DNA glycosylase treatment, all cDNA underwent a first 18-cycle PCR with the universal primers M1SS and BC2_uni_R. The original pipeline was this. For normalization, 1 million high-quality reads were randomly selected from each sample, with every read carrying a distinct molecular identifier. Reads with shared molecular identifiers were discarded instead of being binned into consensus sequences. MiTCR, with a Q25 quality threshold and the strictest error-elimination algorithm, was used for CDR3 identification, clonotype clustering and error correction. Lower-bound total TCR beta diversity was estimated with a nonparametric unseen species model using Euler transformation. TCRdb trimmed the raw reads at Q25, called clones with MiXCR and kept productive beta chains. CDR3 protein sequences are deduplicated, and each keeps its most common genes and DNA. The V and J calls were determined by TCRdb, not by the authors. The sample table contains roughly 930,000 distinct CDR3 sequences; only one count was recorded for approximately 49% of them. The top ten clones comprise roughly an eighth of the sample.

Sequencing was carried out using blood. The chain was built from TRBV29-1 and TRBJ2-3, and the D gene may be TRBD1, 7 bases matching. The TCR sequence derives from a young man in good health. The CDR3 corresponds to CSVEAAGGRDTQYF. The DNA is TGCAGCGTTGAAGCGGCAGGGGGGCGGGATACGCAGTATTTT.